Presented here are 21 T cell receptor beta chains from one specimen sequenced in a study of cytomegalovirus exposure and HLA in healthy donors. Amplification used 60 Vbeta primers and 13 Jbeta primers. The method was immunoSEQ multiplex PCR; TCRdb's version includes in-frame clones alone and lacks a portion of them. The sample yields 85,000 to 130,000 clones, around three quarters seen once. Sequenced material: PBMCs. Receptors were obtained from a woman between 18 and 30 years old in good health and CMV-seropositive.

This chain links TRBV29-1 with TRBJ2-5, with 7 bases lining up with TRBD1. The J call is doubtful: the DNA matches TRBJ2-7 better. The length of the CDR3 is 14 residues. CDR1 and CDR2 from the germline V gene are SQVTM and ANQGSEA. CDR3 sequence reads: CSVVTKGAPYEQYF. The CDR3 DNA sequence: TGCAGCGTTGTCACAAAGGGGGCCCCCTACGAGCAGTACTTC.

This sequence joins TRBV27 and TRBJ1-6; D is uncertain. The germline V gene has CDR1 MNHEY and CDR2 SMNVEV (reference sequence). The CDR3 totals 13 residues. With 6 bases removed from V and 9 bases from J, the gap between germline ends came to 12 bases. The CDR3 nucleotides are TGTGCCAGCAGAGACCCAGGAGGTTCACCCCTCCACTTT. Residues: CASRDPGGSPLHF.

This chain links TRBV5-4 with TRBJ1-1; 7 positions match TRBD1. This CDR3 is built from 16 residues. Germline-derived CDR1 and CDR2 are SGHNT and YYREEE (reference sequence). Germline trimming cut 3 bases from V and 4 bases from J; bases unmatched to any gene: 12. The CDR3 DNA sequence: TGTGCCAGCAGCTCCGAACCTCTTAGGACAGGCACTGAAGCTTTCTTT. This codes for CASSSEPLRTGTEAFF.

The V call is TRBV27, the J call TRBJ2-7; TRBD1 might be the D (6 bases). CDR1 and CDR2 from the germline V gene are MNHEY and SMNVEV (reference sequence). This CDR3 is built from 14 residues. V was cut by 5 bases and J by 4 bases, with 15 bases left in between. The CDR3 is CASSPGDASYEQYF. Written as DNA, the CDR3 is TGTGCCAGCAGTCCAGGGGACGCAAGTTACGAGCAGTACTTC.

This chain links TRBV5-4 with TRBJ2-7; 10 bases line up with TRBD2. V trimming: 4 bases; J trimming: 5 bases; junction bases outside the gene matches: 9. This CDR3 is 15 amino acids long. Germline-derived CDR1 and CDR2 are SGHNT and YYREEE (reference sequence). The CDR3: CASSPGTSVSHEQYF. The DNA of the CDR3 is TGTGCCAGCAGCCCCGGGACTAGCGTGAGTCACGAGCAGTACTTC. Full variable domain (rest looked up from reference TRBV5-4 and TRBJ2-7): ETGVTQSPTHLIKTRGQQVTLRCSSQSGHNTVSWYQQALGQGPQFIFQYYREEENGRGNFPPRFSGLQFPNYSSELNVNALELDDSALYLCASSPGTSVSHEQYFGPGTRLTVT.

The V and J genes are TRBV2 and TRBJ1-2; TRBD1 matches at 7 bases. The CDR3 sequence is 16 residues long. Germline V gives CDR1 SNHLY, CDR2 FYNNEI. Trimming removed 2 bases from V and 3 bases from J; junction bases left unmatched: 9. The CDR3 sequence: CASSEWTTGDHYGYTF. DNA of the CDR3: TGTGCCAGCAGTGAATGGACAACAGGGGATCACTATGGCTACACCTTC.

This chain connects TRBV5-1 to TRBJ1-6; no definite D call. With 4 bases removed from V and 8 bases from J, the gap between germline ends came to 16 bases. CDR1 and CDR2 (germline): SGHRS, YFSETQ. The CDR3 is made up of 15 amino acids. In DNA, the CDR3 is TGCGCCAGCAGCCCGGGTCCGGGTTTGGATTCACCCCTCCACTTT. It is translated as CASSPGPGLDSPLHF.

The chain has TRBV29-1 and TRBJ1-1; a possible D gene is TRBD1 (5 bases). V lost 4 bases to trimming and J lost 5 bases, with 8 bases between them. This CDR3 spans 11 amino acids. Per germline, CDR1 SQVTM and CDR2 ANQGSEA. The DNA of the CDR3 is TGCAGCGTTGCAGGGCTGACTGAAGCTTTCTTT. Protein: CSVAGLTEAFF.

The chain joins TRBV11-2 to TRBJ2-5; the D is unclear. CDR3 size: 14 residues. Germline loops: CDR1 SGHAT, CDR2 FQNNGV. Trimming removed 4 bases from V and 2 bases from J, with 11 bases in between. The CDR3: CASSSRLGQETQYF. In DNA form, the CDR3 reads TGTGCCAGCAGCTCACGGCTAGGACAAGAGACCCAGTACTTC.

This chain uses TRBV30 with TRBJ2-7; perhaps TRBD2 as D (6 bases). Germline V gene data show CDR1 as GTSNPN and CDR2 as SVGIG (reference sequence). The CDR3 length is 14 residues. The V end lost 1 base, the J end lost 0 bases, and 10 bases lay between the germline ends. The CDR3 loop reads CAWSGASASYEQYF. The CDR3 nucleotides read TGTGCCTGGAGTGGTGCTAGCGCCTCCTACGAGCAGTACTTC.

The chain has TRBV6-5 and TRBJ1-1, with D perhaps matching TRBD1 (5 bases). V was trimmed by 0 bases and J by 2 bases, leaving 13 bases between them. CDR1 is MNHEY and CDR2 is SVGAGI in the germline V gene. The CDR3 is made up of 16 amino acids. The CDR3 bases are TGTGCCAGCAGTTACTCGAGGGACGGGGGTAACACTGAAGCTTTCTTT. Its translation: CASSYSRDGGNTEAFF.

This clone was counted a few times. V is TRBV5-1 and J is TRBJ2-1; 9 bases map to TRBD1. Germline V gene data show CDR1 as SGHRS and CDR2 as YFSETQ. This CDR3 contains 16 residues. V lost 4 bases and J lost 2; bases outside the gene matches: 7. The CDR3 bases are TGCGCCAGCAGCACGATCCGGGACAGGGCCTACAATGAGCAGTTCTTC. Its protein product is CASSTIRDRAYNEQFF.

CDR3 nucleotides: TGTGCCAGCAGCGCCCGGGGCGGGACTAGCGGCGGCACAGATACGCAGTATTTT. It is translated as CASSARGGTSGGTDTQYF. V and J are TRBV9 and TRBJ2-3, with 11 nucleotides matching TRBD2. Trimming removed 3 bases from V and 1 base from J; junction bases left unmatched: 10. The germline V gene encodes CDR1 SGDLS and CDR2 YYNGEE. This CDR3 contains 18 residues.

V usage is TRBV12-5 and J usage is TRBJ1-1; TRBD1 is a possible D gene (6 bases). The CDR3 has 13 amino acids. V dropped 6 bases and J dropped 8 bases, with 16 bases sitting between them. The germline V gene encodes CDR1 LGHNT and CDR2 FRNRAP. CDR3 in DNA: TGTGCTAGTGGCGACAAAACCGGGACAGAAGCTTTCTTT. Translated: CASGDKTGTEAFF.

The rearrangement uses TRBV25-1 and TRBJ2-1; tentatively, D is TRBD1 (6 bases). The germline V gene encodes CDR1 MGHDK and CDR2 SYGVNS. Trimming left V 8 bases short and J 4 bases short, with 18 bases between. The CDR3 length is 15 residues. The CDR3 region is CASSSQGSLYNEQFF. CDR3 DNA: TGTGCCAGCTCGAGCCAGGGGTCCCTGTACAATGAGCAGTTCTTC.

The chain carries TRBV30 and TRBJ2-2, with 7 bases fitting TRBD2. The CDR3 is 15 amino acids. Germline loops: CDR1 GTSNPN, CDR2 SVGIG (reference sequence). Losses at the gene ends were 8 bases for V and 4 bases for J; bases not matched to a gene: 13. CDR3 amino acids: CAGGWREIGTGELFF. The CDR3 bases are TGTGCCGGGGGTTGGCGGGAGATCGGCACCGGGGAGCTGTTTTTT.

This clone was seen only once. The gene calls are TRBV9 and TRBJ2-1; 10 nucleotides match TRBD1. The trim removed 3 bases at V and 1 base at J, leaving 10 bases unmatched. Per the germline V gene, CDR1 is SGDLS and CDR2 is YYNGEE. This CDR3 comprises 18 residues. The DNA for the CDR3 is TGTGCCAGCAGCGCGGACGACAGGGGGCGTGGGTCCTACAATGAGCAGTTCTTC. It codes for CASSADDRGRGSYNEQFF.

The gene calls are TRBV29-1 and TRBJ2-1; 7 positions match TRBD2. The CDR3 is made up of 13 amino acids. V trimming: 0 bases; J trimming: 7 bases; junction bases outside the gene matches: 3. Germline V gene lookup returns CDR1 SQVTM and CDR2 ANQGSEA. The CDR3 bases are TGCAGCGTTGAAGATCCGGGGGGTAATGAGCAGTTCTTC. Protein product: CSVEDPGGNEQFF.

The V gene is TRBV5-4, the J gene TRBJ2-5; D not certain. The germline gives CDR1 SGHNT, CDR2 YYREEE (reference sequence). Trimming took 4 bases from V and 1 from J, leaving 17 bases between them. The CDR3 consists of 16 residues. The CDR3 region is CASSDSPVVGQETQYF. The CDR3 region has the DNA TGTGCCAGCAGCGACTCCCCGGTGGTTGGCCAAGAGACCCAGTACTTC. Combining the CDR3 with reference TRBV5-4 and TRBJ2-5 gives the whole variable domain ETGVTQSPTHLIKTRGQQVTLRCSSQSGHNTVSWYQQALGQGPQFIFQYYREEENGRGNFPPRFSGLQFPNYSSELNVNALELDDSALYLCASSDSPVVGQETQYFGPGTRLLVL.

The V gene is TRBV4-1, the J gene TRBJ1-6; 7 nucleotides line up with TRBD1. Germline V lookup: CDR1 MGHRA, CDR2 YSYEKL. The CDR3 is 17 amino acids. Germline trimming cut 3 bases from V and 7 bases from J; bases unmatched to any gene: 12. The CDR3 protein is CASSHPHPGQRNSPLHF. The CDR3 DNA reads TGCGCCAGCAGCCATCCGCACCCGGGACAGAGAAATTCACCCCTCCACTTT.

This chain connects TRBV27 to TRBJ1-4; a possible D gene is TRBD1 (6 bases). This CDR3 has 17 residues. V dropped 2 bases and J dropped 0 bases, with 13 bases sitting between them. CDR1 MNHEY and CDR2 SMNVEV come from the germline V gene (reference sequence). CDR3 protein: CASSLRRQAATNEKLFF. The CDR3 bases are TGTGCCAGCAGTTTACGCAGACAGGCAGCAACTAATGAAAAACTGTTTTTT.